This entry lists 21 T cell receptor beta chains sequenced from one sample in a study of beta chain features in type 1 diabetes (dated by TCRdb to between 2017 and 2018). What these receptors recognize is not known. What the research found in general, with its limitations: A moderate but significant shortening of TCRB CDR3 length was observed in type 1 diabetes patients in all four CD4+ subsets.

Library preparation was by the immunoSEQ multiplex PCR assay. All of the isolated RNA was reverse transcribed with the High Capacity cDNA Reverse Transcription Kit, so expressed TCRB transcripts were sequenced. The immuneACCESS repertoire file appears here via TCRdb, limited to in-frame rearrangements. These files lack a portion of the clones; in checked studies, under half of the deficit traces to unresolved V genes, and the cause of the others is not known. Counted in this sample were tens of thousands of clones; 66% of them appeared once. More than 2% of the sample lies in the top ten. Sequenced: Tregs from blood. Sample cell subset or site, as interpreted from the label and publication: regulatory CD4+ T cells. These receptors all stem from a woman under 30 with type 1 diabetes.

There are a few counts of this clone. This chain's CDR3 is CASSFWSEYQPQHF. DNA for the CDR3: TGTGCCAGCAGTTTCTGGAGTGAATATCAGCCCCAGCATTTT. The rearrangement links TRBV28 to TRBJ1-5, with D unclear. Trimming removed 3 bases at V and 5 bases at J, with 11 bases between. The germline CDR1 and CDR2 sequences are MDHEN and SYDVKM. The CDR3 covers 14 residues.

The V call is TRBV25-1, the J call TRBJ2-7; no reliable D call. V lost 1 base, J lost 2 bases, and 3 bases lay in between. Per germline, CDR1 MGHDK and CDR2 SYGVNS. The length of the CDR3 is 12 residues. Written as DNA, the CDR3 is TGTGCCAGCAGTGAATCAACCTACGAGCAGTACTTC. Encoded protein: CASSESTYEQYF.

The chain combines TRBV30 with TRBJ2-1; 12 bases are shared with TRBD2. This CDR3 contains 15 residues. J gave up 2 bases and V 3 bases, and 2 bases lay outside the gene matches. Germline V CDR1 and CDR2: GTSNPN, SVGIG (reference sequence). The chain's CDR3 is CAWSGLAGPYNEQFF. The CDR3 DNA sequence: TGTGCCTGGAGCGGACTAGCGGGGCCCTACAATGAGCAGTTCTTC.

This clone was recorded a few times. The CDR3 spells CASSDGPGGKKKQYF. Written as DNA, the CDR3 is TGTGCCAGCAGTGATGGCCCGGGAGGGAAAAAAAAGCAGTACTTC. V and J are TRBV25-1 and TRBJ2-7; 8 bases align to TRBD2. Germline CDR1 MGHDK, CDR2 SYGVNS. V was clipped by 3 bases and J by 8 bases; unmatched bases: 12. This CDR3 is built from 15 residues.

This clone appeared a few times. The chain has TRBV6-5 and TRBJ2-1; possibly TRBD2 for D (7 bases). Germline CDR1 and CDR2: MNHEY and SVGAGI. The CDR3 totals 14 residues. V lost 8 bases to trimming and J lost 3 bases, with 14 bases between them. CDR3 nucleotides: TGTGCCAGCCGGGGGGCCTTCTTCTACAATGAGCAGTTCTTC. It encodes CASRGAFFYNEQFF.

This clone turned up a few times. CDR3 amino acids: CASSLGTMRQETQYF. Here the CDR3 DNA reads TGTGCCAGCAGCCTCGGGACTATGAGGCAAGAGACCCAGTACTTC. The V call is TRBV7-2, the J call TRBJ2-5; 7 nucleotides agree with TRBD2. This CDR3 comprises 15 residues. J lost 2 bases, V lost 5 bases, and 8 bases had no gene match. Looked up from germline, CDR1 is SGHTA and CDR2 is FQGNSA.

The chain combines TRBV4-3 with TRBJ2-7, with 7 positions matching TRBD1. This CDR3 region has 15 residues. V was clipped by 1 base and J by 6 bases; unmatched bases: 9. Germline CDR1 reads LGHNA; CDR2 reads YSLEER. CDR3 sequence (DNA): TGCGCCAGCAGCCAAGCGTGGCAGGGGGAGCGCGAGCAGTACTTC. Protein: CASSQAWQGEREQYF.

V and J are TRBV10-3 and TRBJ1-1, with D possibly TRBD1 on 6 matching bases. The length of the CDR3 is 13 residues. Germline CDR1 ENHRY, CDR2 SYGVKD. V was trimmed by 7 bases and J by 2 bases, leaving 11 bases between them. This CDR3 reads CAITSQGNTEAFF. The CDR3 DNA follows: TGTGCCATCACCTCACAGGGTAACACTGAAGCTTTCTTT.

This chain's CDR3 is CASSSLAGGSYNEQFF. CDR3 sequence (DNA): TGTGCCAGCAGCTCCTTAGCGGGAGGGAGCTACAATGAGCAGTTCTTC. This chain links TRBV7-2 with TRBJ2-1; 11 bases map to TRBD2. CDR3 size: 16 residues. Looked up from germline, CDR1 is SGHTA and CDR2 is FQGNSA. V trimming: 4 bases; J trimming: 3 bases; junction bases outside the gene matches: 5.

The rearrangement joins TRBV5-1 to TRBJ2-3; 8 bases match TRBD2. CDR1 is SGHRS, CDR2 YFSETQ, per germline. After removal of 0 bases from V and 4 bases from J, the junction contained 13 bases not matched to a gene. This CDR3 is built from 18 residues. CDR3 sequence: CASSLAPTGGPFPDTQYF. CDR3 nucleotide sequence: TGCGCCAGCAGCTTGGCCCCAACGGGGGGGCCCTTCCCAGATACGCAGTATTTT.

The rearrangement uses TRBV10-3 and TRBJ2-3; 16 nucleotides line up with TRBD2. The CDR3 consists of 15 residues. V was pared by 10 bases and J by 0 bases, with 1 base of the junction left unmatched. CDR1 is ENHRY and CDR2 is SYGVKD in the germline V gene. Here the CDR3 DNA reads TGTGCCACGGGACTAGCGGGGGGGAGCACAGATACGCAGTATTTT. It translates to CATGLAGGSTDTQYF.

This chain links TRBV5-1 with TRBJ2-7; D is unclear. CDR3 size: 12 residues. The germline gives CDR1 SGHRS, CDR2 YFSETQ. Trimming took off 4 bases at V and 0 bases at J, with 5 bases between the two ends. The CDR3 nucleotides read TGCGCCAGCAGCCCCGGCTCCTACGAGCAGTACTTC. This translates into CASSPGSYEQYF.

The rearrangement uses TRBV7-9 and TRBJ1-1, with TRBD1 matching over 10 bases. V dropped 5 bases and J dropped 4; count of bases not matched to a gene: 7. The CDR3 covers 15 residues. Germline V gene sequence: CDR1 SEHNR, CDR2 FQNEAQ (reference sequence). The CDR3 reads CASSARQGARTEAFF. The CDR3 region has the DNA TGTGCCAGCAGCGCACGACAGGGGGCGCGCACTGAAGCTTTCTTT. The full variable domain, its missing parts supplied by reference TRBV7-9 and TRBJ1-1, is DTGVSQNPRHKITKRGQNVTFRCDPISEHNRLYWYRQTLGQGPEFLTYFQNEAQLEKSRLLSDRFSAERPKGSFSTLEIQRTEQGDSAMYLCASSARQGARTEAFFGQGTRLTVV.

The gene calls are TRBV18 and TRBJ2-7, with 9 bases matching TRBD1. The trim removed 6 bases at V and 3 bases at J, leaving 9 bases unmatched. The V gene's germline CDR1 is KGHSH and CDR2 LQKENI. The length of the CDR3 is 15 residues. DNA for the CDR3: TGTGCCAGCTCTCCAAGGACAGGGGCCTACTACGAGCAGTACTTC. Translating it yields CASSPRTGAYYEQYF.

This sequence joins TRBV27 and TRBJ2-1; no definite D call. The CDR3 length is 14 residues. CDR1 MNHEY and CDR2 SMNVEV come from the germline V gene (reference sequence). V was clipped by 3 bases and J by 3 bases, with 9 bases between them. The CDR3 nucleotides read TGTGCCAGCAGTTTCGCACAGATCTACAATGAGCAGTTCTTC. Protein sequence: CASSFAQIYNEQFF.

This clone was seen a handful of times. This chain connects TRBV7-2 to TRBJ2-7; D is possibly TRBD2 (6 bases). Trimming shortened V by 1 base and J by 2 bases, and 12 bases separated the two germline ends. CDR1 is SGHTA, CDR2 FQGNSA, per germline. The CDR3 totals 15 residues. The CDR3 here is CASSLGHGGAYEQYF. For the CDR3, the DNA is TGTGCCAGCAGCTTAGGTCACGGCGGGGCCTACGAGCAGTACTTC.

The V call is TRBV15, the J call TRBJ1-2; TRBD1 matches 7 bases. The CDR3 contains 15 residues. J was trimmed by 5 bases and V by 3 bases; bases with no gene match: 9. Germline V gene lookup returns CDR1 LNHNV and CDR2 YYDKDF (reference sequence). In DNA form, the CDR3 reads TGTGCCACCAGCAGCATGTCCGGGACAGCTTATGGCTACACCTTC. It yields the protein CATSSMSGTAYGYTF.

V is TRBV18 and J is TRBJ2-1, with D maybe TRBD2 (5 bases). Trimming shortened V by 6 bases and J by 6 bases, and 18 bases separated the two germline ends. Germline loops: CDR1 KGHSH, CDR2 LQKENI. CDR3 length: 15 residues. CDR3 nucleotides: TGTGCCAGCTCCCACCTAGCAGGATGGCGCAATGAGCAGTTCTTC. Translating it yields CASSHLAGWRNEQFF.

The chain uses TRBV5-1 and TRBJ1-1, with D possibly TRBD1 on 6 matching bases. The CDR3 contains 13 residues. Germline V CDR1 and CDR2: SGHRS, YFSETQ. V was pared by 4 bases and J by 10 bases, with 17 bases between. Here the CDR3 reads CASSGGGATGAFF. CDR3 DNA sequence: TGCGCCAGCAGCGGGGGCGGTGCCACAGGAGCTTTCTTT. The full variable domain, with the rest looked up from reference TRBV5-1 and TRBJ1-1, is KAGVTQTPRYLIKTRGQQVTLSCSPISGHRSVSWYQQTPGQGLQFLFEYFSETQRNKGNFPGRFSGRQFSNSRSEMNVSTLELGDSALYLCASSGGGATGAFFGQGTRLTVV.

This chain links TRBV19 with TRBJ2-7, with 13 bases identical to TRBD2. CDR1 and CDR2 from the germline V gene are LNHDA and SQIVND (reference sequence). The CDR3 totals 20 residues. V shed 0 bases and J 3 bases; nucleotides not matched to a gene: 14. The CDR3, as DNA: TGTGCCAGTAGTATAGACCCCGGGACACCCGGACTAGCGGGAGTCTACGAGCAGTACTTC. Protein product: CASSIDPGTPGLAGVYEQYF.

V gene TRBV7-9 combines with J gene TRBJ1-1; TRBD1 matches 7 bases. The germline gives CDR1 SEHNR, CDR2 FQNEAQ (reference sequence). With V trimmed by 6 bases and J by 1 base, 8 bases remained unmatched. This CDR3 comprises 15 residues. The CDR3 reads CASRVPGQPNTEAFF. The DNA of the CDR3 is TGTGCCAGCAGAGTACCGGGACAGCCGAACACTGAAGCTTTCTTT.